The 15 T cell receptor beta chains below were found in one sample sequenced in a study of blood T cell repertoires in COVID-19. Repertoires were generated with immunoSEQ multiplex PCR, while TCRdb's copy carries only in-frame clones and drops some. The table includes almost 250,000 clones, around nine tenths detected once. The sample was PBMCs or T cells enriched from blood (not recorded which). The receptors come from a woman between 50 and 59 years old who had recovered from COVID-19.

J is TRBJ1-1 and V is TRBV5-1; unclear D gene. The CDR3 is 13 residues long. Deletions cut 0 bases from V and 7 bases from J, with 10 bases between. Germline loops: CDR1 SGHRS, CDR2 YFSETQ. Here the CDR3 DNA reads TGCGCCAGCAGCTTGGAAGGGAGTGGTGAAGCTTTCTTT. It codes for CASSLEGSGEAFF.

The V and J genes are TRBV5-4 and TRBJ1-2, with D tentatively TRBD1 (5 bases). The CDR3 is 14 amino acids. Trimming removed 5 bases from V and 3 bases from J, with 14 bases in between. CDR1 SGHNT and CDR2 YYREEE come from the germline V gene (reference sequence). As DNA, the CDR3 is TGTGCCAGCAGGAGGACGATAGGGGACTATGGCTACACCTTC. Protein sequence: CASRRTIGDYGYTF. Based on the CDR3 plus reference TRBV5-4 and TRBJ1-2, the full variable domain is ETGVTQSPTHLIKTRGQQVTLRCSSQSGHNTVSWYQQALGQGPQFIFQYYREEENGRGNFPPRFSGLQFPNYSSELNVNALELDDSALYLCASRRTIGDYGYTFGSGTRLTVV.

This clone is a singleton in its sample. The chain employs TRBV19 and TRBJ2-3; no definite D call. CDR1 LNHDA and CDR2 SQIVND come from the germline V gene (reference sequence). V lost 6 bases and J lost 6, with 10 bases in between. This CDR3 has 12 residues. The CDR3 DNA sequence: TGTGCCAGTAGCCCTACAGTGGATACGCAGTATTTT. It translates to CASSPTVDTQYF.

The gene calls are TRBV3-1 (or the pseudogene TRBV3-2) and TRBJ1-4; 8 positions agree with TRBD1. The germline CDR1 and CDR2 sequences are LGHDT and YNNKEL (reference sequence). Germline trimming cut 6 bases from V and 8 bases from J; bases unmatched to any gene: 8. The CDR3 extends over 14 amino acids. As DNA, the CDR3 is TGTGCCAGCAGTCCAGGACAGGGACGAGAAAAACTGTTTTTT. It yields the protein CASSPGQGREKLFF.

V usage is TRBV13 and J usage is TRBJ1-2; the D gene is possibly TRBD1 (6 bases). CDR1 is PRHDT, CDR2 FYEKMQ, per germline (reference sequence). The CDR3 extends over 14 amino acids. V was clipped by 5 bases and J by 2 bases, with 12 bases between them. CDR3 amino acids: CASSLTDSNYGYTF. The CDR3, as DNA: TGTGCCAGCAGCCTGACGGACAGCAACTATGGCTACACCTTC.

V gene TRBV7-9 combines with J gene TRBJ2-1, with D possibly matching TRBD1 (6 bases). Germline loops: CDR1 SEHNR, CDR2 FQNEAQ (reference sequence). Trimming removed 6 bases at V and 5 bases at J, with 23 bases between. The CDR3 length is 17 residues. The CDR3 here is CASSKGVQRGPHNEQFF. The CDR3 DNA reads TGTGCCAGCAGTAAGGGGGTCCAGAGGGGTCCCCACAATGAGCAGTTCTTC.

This chain uses TRBV5-8 with TRBJ1-3; D possibly corresponds to TRBD1 (6 bases). CDR1 and CDR2 (germline): SGHTS, YDEGEE. The CDR3 consists of 17 residues. Trimming pared 6 bases from V and 0 bases from J, leaving 19 bases between. The CDR3 reads CASTLGAFLNSGNTIYF. DNA for the CDR3: TGTGCCAGCACCCTGGGGGCCTTTTTAAACTCTGGAAACACCATATATTTT.

The chain recombines TRBV7-3 with TRBJ2-1, with 8 positions matching TRBD2. Germline V gene data show CDR1 as SGHTA and CDR2 as FQGTGA. V was clipped by 5 bases and J by 5 bases; unmatched bases: 2. The CDR3 covers 13 residues. This CDR3 reads CASSRTSNNEQFF. CDR3 nucleotides: TGTGCCAGCAGCCGGACTAGCAACAATGAGCAGTTCTTC.

The chain links TRBV11-2 to TRBJ2-1; 7 nucleotides align to TRBD2. The germline V gene has CDR1 SGHAT and CDR2 FQNNGV. V was pared by 4 bases and J by 4 bases, with 4 bases of the junction left unmatched. This CDR3 contains 14 residues. In DNA, the CDR3 is TGTGCCAGCAGCTGGGATAGCGGGTACAATGAGCAGTTCTTC. Its protein product is CASSWDSGYNEQFF.

V gene TRBV4-3 combines with J gene TRBJ2-2; weak D call: TRBD2 (6 bases). Trimming took off 0 bases at V and 5 bases at J, with 13 bases between the two ends. The CDR3 loop spans 16 amino acids. CDR1 is LGHNA and CDR2 is YSLEER in the germline V gene. Written as DNA, the CDR3 is TGCGCCAGCAGCCAAGATAGCGGTAGGAGGACCGGGGAGCTGTTTTTT. Amino acid sequence: CASSQDSGRRTGELFF.

The chain couples TRBV7-6 to TRBJ2-1, with D maybe TRBD1 (6 bases). V was cut by 5 bases and J by 13 bases, with 24 bases left in between. CDR1 and CDR2 from the germline V gene are SGHVS and FNYEAQ. The CDR3 spans 15 residues. The CDR3 DNA is TGTGCCAGCAGCCCTAATCCCAGGGACACGGGTCTTCAGTTCTTC. Its translation is CASSPNPRDTGLQFF.

Only one count was recorded for this clone. The rearrangement uses TRBV10-1 and TRBJ1-1; no reliable D call. Between the trimmed V and J ends, which lost 6 bases and 3 bases, there was a span of 11 bases. Germline loops: CDR1 WNHNN, CDR2 SYGVQD (reference sequence). The CDR3 extends over 13 amino acids. The CDR3 sequence is CASRMGEYTEAFF. In DNA form, the CDR3 reads TGCGCCAGCAGGATGGGCGAGTACACTGAAGCTTTCTTT.

This chain links TRBV19 with TRBJ1-2, with 8 bases identical to TRBD1. The germline gives CDR1 LNHDA, CDR2 SQIVND (reference sequence). V lost 6 bases and J lost 7; bases outside the gene matches: 13. There are 15 residues in the CDR3. The CDR3 reads CASSPAWTGFGGYTF. CDR3 nucleotides: TGTGCCAGTAGCCCAGCCTGGACAGGGTTCGGTGGCTACACCTTC.

The rearrangement joins TRBV19 to TRBJ2-7, with 7 bases identical to TRBD2. The CDR3 length is 15 residues. J was trimmed by 9 bases and V by 6 bases; bases with no gene match: 17. Looked up from germline, CDR1 is LNHDA and CDR2 is SQIVND (reference sequence). CDR3 residues: CASSLSGTNMAGQYF. CDR3 nucleotide sequence: TGTGCCAGTAGCCTATCAGGGACTAATATGGCAGGGCAGTACTTC.

The CDR3 region is CASSAGRALILNTQYF. The CDR3 nucleotides read TGTGCCAGCAGTGCCGGGAGGGCCCTCATTCTTAATACGCAGTATTTT. The chain recombines TRBV6-1 with TRBJ2-3; 8 nucleotides match TRBD2. CDR3 length: 16 residues. With V trimmed by 4 bases and J by 7 bases, 13 bases remained unmatched. The germline CDR1 and CDR2 sequences are MNHNS and SASEGT.